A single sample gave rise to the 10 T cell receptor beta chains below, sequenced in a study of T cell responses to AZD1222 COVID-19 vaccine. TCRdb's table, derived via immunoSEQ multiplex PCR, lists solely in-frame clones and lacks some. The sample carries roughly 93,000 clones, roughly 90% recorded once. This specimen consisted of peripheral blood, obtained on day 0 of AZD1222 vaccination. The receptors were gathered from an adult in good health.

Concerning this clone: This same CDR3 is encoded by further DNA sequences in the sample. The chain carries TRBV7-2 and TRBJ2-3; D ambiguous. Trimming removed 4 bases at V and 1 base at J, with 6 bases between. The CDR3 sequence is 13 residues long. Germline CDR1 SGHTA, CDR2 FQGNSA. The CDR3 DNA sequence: TGTGCCAGCAGCTATGGCGGCACAGATACGCAGTATTTT. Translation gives CASSYGGTDTQYF.

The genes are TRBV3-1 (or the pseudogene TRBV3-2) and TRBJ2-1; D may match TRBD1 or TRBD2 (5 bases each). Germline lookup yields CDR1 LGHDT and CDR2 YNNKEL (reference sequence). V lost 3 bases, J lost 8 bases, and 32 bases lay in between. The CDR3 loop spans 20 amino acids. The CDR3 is CASSHEDGIRGVRRIHEQFF. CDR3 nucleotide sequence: TGTGCCAGCAGCCATGAGGACGGGATTAGGGGAGTTCGGCGAATTCATGAGCAGTTCTTC.

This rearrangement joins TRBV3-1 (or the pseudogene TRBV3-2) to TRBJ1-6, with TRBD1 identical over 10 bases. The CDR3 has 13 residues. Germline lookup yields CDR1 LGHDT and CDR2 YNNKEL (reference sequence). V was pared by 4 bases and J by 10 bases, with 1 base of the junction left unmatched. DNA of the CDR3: TGTGCCAGCAGCCGGACAGGGGGGTCACCCCTCCACTTT. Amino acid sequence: CASSRTGGSPLHF.

Here the CDR3 DNA reads TGCGCCAGCAGCCAAGAAGACAGCGGGAGCTCCTACAATGAGCAGTTCTTC. This gives the protein CASSQEDSGSSYNEQFF. The V call is TRBV4-3, the J call TRBJ2-1; 8 nucleotides match TRBD2. Per germline, CDR1 LGHNA and CDR2 YSLEER. The CDR3 has 17 amino acids. V shed 0 bases and J 0 bases; nucleotides not matched to a gene: 4.

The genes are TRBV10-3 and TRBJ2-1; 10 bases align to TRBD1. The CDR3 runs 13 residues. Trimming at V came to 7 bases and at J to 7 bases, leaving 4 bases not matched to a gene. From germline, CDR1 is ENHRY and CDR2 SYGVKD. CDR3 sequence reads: CAIKGQGPNEQFF. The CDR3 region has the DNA TGTGCCATCAAGGGACAGGGGCCAAATGAGCAGTTCTTC.

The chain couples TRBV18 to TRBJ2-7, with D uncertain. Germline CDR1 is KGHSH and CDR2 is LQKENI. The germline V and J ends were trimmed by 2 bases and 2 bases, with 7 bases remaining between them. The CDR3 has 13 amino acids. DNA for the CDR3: TGTGCCAGCTCACCATCTCTCACCTACGAGCAGTACTTC. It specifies CASSPSLTYEQYF.

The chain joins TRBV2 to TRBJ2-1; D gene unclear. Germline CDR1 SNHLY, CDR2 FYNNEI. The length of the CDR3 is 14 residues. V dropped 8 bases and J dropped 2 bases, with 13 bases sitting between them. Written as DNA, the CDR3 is TGTGCCAGCGCCATAGCTAGAACCTACAATGAGCAGTTCTTC. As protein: CASAIARTYNEQFF. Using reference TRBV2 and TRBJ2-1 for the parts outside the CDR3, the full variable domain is EPEVTQTPSHQVTQMGQEVILRCVPISNHLYFYWYRQILGQKVEFLVSFYNNEISEKSEIFDDQFSVERPDGSNFTLKIRSTKLEDSAMYFCASAIARTYNEQFFGPGTRLTVL.

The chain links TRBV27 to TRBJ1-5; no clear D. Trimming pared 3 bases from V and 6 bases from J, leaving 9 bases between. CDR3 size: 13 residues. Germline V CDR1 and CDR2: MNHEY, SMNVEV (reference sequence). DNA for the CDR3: TGTGCCAGCAGTTTTACGGGAGGTCAGCCCCAGCATTTT. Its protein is CASSFTGGQPQHF.

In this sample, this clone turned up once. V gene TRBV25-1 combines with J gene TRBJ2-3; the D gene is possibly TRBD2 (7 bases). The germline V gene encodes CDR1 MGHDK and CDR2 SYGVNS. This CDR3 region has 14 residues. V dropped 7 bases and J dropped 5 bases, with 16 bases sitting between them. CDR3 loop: CASNRAGDEDTQYF. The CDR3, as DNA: TGTGCCAGCAACAGGGCGGGAGACGAAGATACGCAGTATTTT.

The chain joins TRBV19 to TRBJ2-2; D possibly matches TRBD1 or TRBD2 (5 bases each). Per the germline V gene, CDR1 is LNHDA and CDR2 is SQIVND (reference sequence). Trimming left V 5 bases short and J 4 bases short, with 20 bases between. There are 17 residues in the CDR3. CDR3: CASSAYPGPGTTGELFF. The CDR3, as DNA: TGTGCCAGTAGTGCTTACCCGGGACCCGGGACCACCGGGGAGCTGTTTTTT.